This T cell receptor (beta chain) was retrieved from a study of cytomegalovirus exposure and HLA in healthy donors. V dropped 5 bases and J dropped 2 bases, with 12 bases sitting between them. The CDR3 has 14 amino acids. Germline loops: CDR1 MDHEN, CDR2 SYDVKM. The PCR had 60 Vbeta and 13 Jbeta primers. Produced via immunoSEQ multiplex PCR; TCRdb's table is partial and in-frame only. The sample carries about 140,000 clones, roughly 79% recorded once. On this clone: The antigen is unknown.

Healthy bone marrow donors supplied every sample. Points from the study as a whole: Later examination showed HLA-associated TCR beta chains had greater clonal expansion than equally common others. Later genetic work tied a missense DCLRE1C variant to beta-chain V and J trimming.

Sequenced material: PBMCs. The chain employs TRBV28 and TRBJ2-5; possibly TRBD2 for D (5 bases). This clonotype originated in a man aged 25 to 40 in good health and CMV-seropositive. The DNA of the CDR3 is TGTGCCAGCAGTCCCCCGAGGGTTCAAGAGACCCAGTACTTC. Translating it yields CASSPPRVQETQYF.